These T cell receptor beta chains were read from a single sample in a study of blood T cell repertoires in COVID-19. TCRdb's copy holds only in-frame clones and misses some; the assay was immunoSEQ multiplex PCR. Among roughly 9,000 clones listed, over 70% were seen once. The sequencing input was peripheral blood. The receptors originated from a human donor in a cohort sampled during active COVID-19. Each CDR3 is given with its conserved first and last residue. The order of the fields is CDR3 protein, CDR3 DNA, clone size, J gene, V gene, D gene. D genes are given only for firm matches. Rows may omit the clone size; those that give it use once, few, many or a size class.

CDR3: CASSGEGGYDGYTF
DNA: TGTGCCAGCAGTGGGGAGGGGGGGTATGATGGCTACACCTTC
size: once
J: TRBJ1-2
V: TRBV2
D: -

CDR3: CASSPGQGIPTGNTIYF
DNA: TGTGCCAGCAGCCCCGGACAGGGGATACCCACTGGAAACACCATATATTTT
size: -
J: TRBJ1-3
V: TRBV5-4
D: TRBD1

CDR3: CASSPTTISNQPQHF
DNA: TGTGCCAGCAGCCCTACCACCATAAGCAATCAGCCCCAGCATTTT
size: -
J: TRBJ1-5
V: TRBV7-2
D: -

CDR3: CASRDRGRNTDTQYF
DNA: TGTGCCAGCAGGGACAGGGGGAGGAACACAGATACGCAGTATTTT
size: large
J: TRBJ2-3
V: TRBV28
D: TRBD1

CDR3: CASSLKLTVTYEQYF
DNA: TGTGCCAGCAGCTTAAAACTGACAGTTACCTACGAGCAGTACTTC
size: -
J: TRBJ2-7
V: TRBV11-2
D: -

CDR3: CASSAGLLYEQYF
DNA: TGTGCCAGCAGCGCCGGACTACTCTACGAGCAGTACTTC
size: -
J: TRBJ2-7
V: TRBV9
D: -

CDR3: CASSPDRGRLGYTF
DNA: TGTGCCAGCAGCCCCGATAGGGGGCGTCTTGGCTACACCTTC
size: -
J: TRBJ1-2
V: TRBV5-6
D: TRBD1

CDR3: CSASGTQVYEQYF
DNA: TGCAGTGCTAGTGGGACACAAGTCTACGAGCAGTACTTC
size: -
J: TRBJ2-7
V: TRBV20-1
D: -

CDR3: CSVFRGRASGELFF
DNA: TGCAGCGTTTTTCGGGGTAGGGCCAGCGGGGAGCTGTTTTTT
size: -
J: TRBJ2-2
V: TRBV29-1
D: -

CDR3: CASSKTRHEQYF
DNA: TGTGCCAGCAGCAAAACTCGCCACGAGCAGTACTTC
size: -
J: TRBJ2-7
V: TRBV7-8
D: -

CDR3: CAISESGVTGGPDEQFF
DNA: TGTGCCATCAGTGAGTCGGGCGTAACGGGAGGGCCTGATGAGCAGTTCTTC
size: -
J: TRBJ2-1
V: TRBV10-3
D: TRBD2

CDR3: CASSDGIPKYSNQPQHF
DNA: TGTGCCAGCAGCGACGGGATCCCGAAGTATAGCAATCAGCCCCAGCATTTT
size: -
J: TRBJ1-5
V: TRBV7-8
D: -

CDR3: CASSLAVGEGARNTGELFF
DNA: TGTGCCAGCAGCTTAGCGGTTGGTGAGGGGGCGCGTAACACCGGGGAGCTGTTTTTT
size: -
J: TRBJ2-2
V: TRBV7-9
D: TRBD1

CDR3: CASSLETGGTSYEQYF
DNA: TGTGCCAGCAGTTTAGAGACAGGGGGTACCTCCTACGAGCAGTACTTC
size: medium-sized
J: TRBJ2-7
V: TRBV27
D: TRBD1

CDR3: CASSQDPTSEQYF
DNA: TGTGCCAGCAGCCAAGACCCAACTAGCGAGCAGTACTTC
size: -
J: TRBJ2-7
V: TRBV4-2
D: -

CDR3: CASSPLAGGLRATQYF
DNA: TGTGCCAGCTCACCCCTTGCAGGAGGCCTTAGAGCGACCCAGTACTTC
size: once
J: TRBJ2-5
V: TRBV18
D: -

CDR3: CASSASSGTSGRNEQFF
DNA: TGTGCCAGCAGTGCCTCCTCTGGGACTAGCGGGAGGAATGAGCAGTTCTTC
size: -
J: TRBJ2-1
V: TRBV6-1
D: TRBD2

CDR3: CASSFPGQGYEQYF
DNA: TGTGCCAGCAGCTTCCCGGGACAGGGCTACGAGCAGTACTTC
size: -
J: TRBJ2-7
V: TRBV5-4
D: TRBD1

CDR3: CASRGRGARDTQYF
DNA: TGTGCCAGCAGGGGCAGGGGAGCACGAGATACGCAGTATTTT
size: -
J: TRBJ2-3
V: TRBV2
D: -

CDR3: CAWSVVGADSYNEQFF
DNA: TGTGCCTGGAGTGTAGTGGGGGCGGACAGCTACAATGAGCAGTTCTTC
size: -
J: TRBJ2-1
V: TRBV30
D: -

CDR3: CASSVGQGPSPLHF
DNA: TGTGCCAGCAGCGTAGGACAGGGCCCTTCACCCCTCCACTTT
size: -
J: TRBJ1-6
V: TRBV9
D: TRBD1

CDR3: CASSLYRGEKLFF
DNA: TGTGCCAGCAGTTTATACCGGGGAGAAAAACTGTTTTTT
size: few
J: TRBJ1-4
V: TRBV28
D: -

CDR3: CASSQGPGLAGDSTDTQYF
DNA: TGTGCCAGCAGCCAAGGTCCGGGACTAGCGGGGGATAGCACAGATACGCAGTATTTT
size: -
J: TRBJ2-3
V: TRBV4-2
D: TRBD2

CDR3: CASRPDRGGSQYF
DNA: TGCGCCAGCAGGCCCGACAGGGGGGGTTCCCAGTACTTC
size: -
J: TRBJ2-5
V: TRBV10-2
D: TRBD1

CDR3: CASSARGLAGGSNEQFF
DNA: TGTGCCAGCAGCGCACGCGGACTAGCGGGAGGGTCCAATGAGCAGTTCTTC
size: -
J: TRBJ2-1
V: TRBV9
D: TRBD2

CDR3: CASSPNYEQYF
DNA: TGTGCCAGCAGTCCCAACTACGAGCAGTACTTC
size: -
J: TRBJ2-7
V: TRBV6-4
D: -

CDR3: CSASQGARGYEQYF
DNA: TGCAGTGCTAGTCAGGGGGCGCGGGGGTACGAGCAGTACTTC
size: few
J: TRBJ2-7
V: TRBV20-1
D: -

CDR3: CASSPGGSYNEQFF
DNA: TGTGCCAGCAGCCCGGGGGGCTCCTACAATGAGCAGTTCTTC
size: -
J: TRBJ2-1
V: TRBV11-3
D: TRBD2

CDR3: CASSPGLDTGELFF
DNA: TGTGCCAGCAGCCCGGGACTTGACACCGGGGAGCTGTTTTTT
size: -
J: TRBJ2-2
V: TRBV4-2
D: -

CDR3: CASSRPGGCNTEAFF
DNA: TGCGCCAGCAGTCGGCCCGGGGGGTGCAACACTGAAGCTTTCTTT
size: -
J: TRBJ1-1
V: TRBV23-1
D: -

CDR3: CASSLGGNEQFF
DNA: TGTGCCAGCAGTTTGGGCGGGAATGAGCAGTTCTTC
size: -
J: TRBJ2-1
V: TRBV27
D: -

CDR3: CASSHPGTSEQYF
DNA: TGTGCCAGCAGCCACCCCGGGACATCCGAGCAGTACTTC
size: -
J: TRBJ2-7
V: TRBV11-2
D: -

CDR3: CASSVGGTQETQYF
DNA: TGTGCCAGCAGCGTGGGGGGGACTCAAGAGACCCAGTACTTC
size: -
J: TRBJ2-5
V: TRBV9
D: TRBD2

CDR3: CASSFLGRGQPQHF
DNA: TGTGCCAGTAGTTTCCTGGGCAGGGGACAGCCCCAGCATTTT
size: -
J: TRBJ1-5
V: TRBV19
D: -

CDR3: CASSLAPPRIQETQYF
DNA: TGTGCCAGCAGCTTAGCCCCCCCCAGGATACAAGAGACCCAGTACTTC
size: -
J: TRBJ2-5
V: TRBV7-8
D: -

CDR3: CASSLAFSGRGKTYNEQFF
DNA: TGTGCCAGCAGCTTAGCCTTTAGCGGGAGGGGAAAGACCTACAATGAGCAGTTCTTC
size: -
J: TRBJ2-1
V: TRBV7-6
D: TRBD2

CDR3: CASRGVDTQYF
DNA: TGTGCCAGCAGAGGGGTAGATACGCAGTATTTT
size: -
J: TRBJ2-3
V: TRBV6-5
D: -